This T cell receptor beta chain emerged from a study of blood T cell repertoires in COVID-19. The repertoire was sequenced with immunoSEQ multiplex PCR; TCRdb's copy has only in-frame clones and lacks some. The sample consists of over 100,000 clones, 65% to 90% of them appearing once. The V and J ends lost 8 bases and 11 bases respectively, with 16 bases between them. The CDR3 contains 12 residues. Looked up from germline, CDR1 is SNHLY and CDR2 is FYNNEI. The clonotype was recovered from a man older than 75 with acute or convalescent COVID-19. What was sequenced was peripheral blood. The chain carries TRBV2 and TRBJ1-5; D not resolved. The CDR3 region is CASCLTPLTQHF. The CDR3, as DNA: TGTGCCAGCTGCCTTACCCCACTCACCCAGCATTTT.